This T cell receptor beta chain was sequenced during a study of cytomegalovirus exposure and HLA in healthy donors. PCR amplification relied on 60 Vbeta primers (plus 13 Jbeta primers). TCRdb's copy holds only in-frame clones and misses some; the assay was immunoSEQ multiplex PCR. Here the sample spans approximately 160,000 clones, around 80% being singletons. The sequenced sample consisted of PBMCs. The receptor comes from a human donor in good health.

The CDR3 sequence is CASSFLRQGNTEAFF. The CDR3 DNA reads as TGTGCCAGCAGCTTTTTAAGACAGGGGAACACTGAAGCTTTCTTT. The rearrangement joins TRBV13 to TRBJ1-1, with 7 bases lining up with TRBD1. Germline CDR1 is PRHDT and CDR2 is FYEKMQ (reference sequence). Losses at the gene ends were 3 bases for V and 1 base for J; bases not matched to a gene: 5. This CDR3 region has 15 residues. Variable domain in full (rest from reference TRBV13 and TRBJ1-1): AAGVIQSPRHLIKEKRETATLKCYPIPRHDTVYWYQQGPGQDPQFLISFYEKMQSDKGSIPDRFSAQQFSDYHSELNMSSLELGDSALYFCASSFLRQGNTEAFFGQGTRLTVV.